This is a list of T cell receptor beta chains from one sample in a study of blood T cell repertoires in COVID-19. Sequenced by immunoSEQ multiplex PCR; TCRdb stores in-frame clones only, minus some. This table holds fewer than 250,000 clones, just under 85% found once. The source material was peripheral blood. All receptors derive from a woman at least 80 years old with acute or convalescent COVID-19. The CDR3 runs from the conserved cysteine through the conserved F or W. D genes are given only for firm matches. Rows may omit the clone size; those that give it use once, few, many or a size class.

v_gene	abundance	len	j_gene	d_gene	CDR3aa	CDR3nt
TRBV5-6	.	14	TRBJ1-2	TRBD1	CASSPWTGEGGYTF	TGTGCCAGCAGCCCATGGACAGGGGAAGGCGGCTACACCTTC
TRBV5-1	.	16	TRBJ2-2	TRBD2	CASSSGTSGFPGELFF	TGCGCCAGCAGCTCAGGGACTAGCGGGTTCCCCGGGGAGCTGTTTTTT
TRBV7-9	.	13	TRBJ2-7	TRBD2	CASSLGGSDEQYF	TGTGCCAGCAGCCTTGGCGGGAGTGACGAGCAGTACTTC
TRBV7-7	.	14	TRBJ2-5	.	CASSRRGLQETQYF	TGTGCCAGCAGCCGGCGGGGGCTCCAAGAGACCCAGTACTTC
TRBV6-2/TRBV6-3	.	17	TRBJ2-1	TRBD2	CASSYLGGGALYNEQFF	TGTGCCAGCAGTTATCTTGGCGGGGGGGCTCTGTACAATGAGCAGTTCTTC
TRBV7-6	.	16	TRBJ1-3	TRBD1	CASSATGAVKGNTIYF	TGTGCCAGCAGCGCGACAGGGGCGGTGAAGGGAAACACCATATATTTT
TRBV7-3	few	17	TRBJ2-6	.	CASSGGQRNSGANVLTF	TGTGCCAGCAGCGGCGGACAGCGGAACTCTGGGGCCAACGTCCTGACTTTC
TRBV28	.	14	TRBJ2-7	TRBD1	CASSVNRGSYEQYF	TGTGCCAGCAGTGTAAACAGGGGCTCCTACGAGCAGTACTTC
TRBV7-9	.	14	TRBJ1-2	.	CASSLLGLNYGYTF	TGTGCCAGCAGCTTACTGGGACTGAACTATGGCTACACCTTC
TRBV30	.	15	TRBJ1-6	TRBD1	CAWSPGQGPNSPLHF	TGTGCCTGGAGTCCTGGACAGGGTCCAAATTCACCCCTCCACTTT
TRBV2	.	11	TRBJ2-5	.	CASSEDVRPYF	TGTGCCAGCAGTGAAGATGTCAGGCCGTACTTC
TRBV18	once	16	TRBJ2-1	TRBD1	CASSPQKGAAYNEQFF	TGTGCCAGCTCACCACAGAAGGGGGCCGCCTACAATGAGCAGTTCTTC
TRBV28	few	15	TRBJ1-2	TRBD1	CASSLPLGTGDGYTF	TGTGCCAGCAGTTTACCGCTCGGGACAGGTGATGGCTACACCTTC
TRBV19	.	15	TRBJ1-4	.	CASSIKSYSGEKLFF	TGTGCCAGTAGTATCAAGAGTTATTCGGGTGAAAAACTGTTTTTT
TRBV18	.	15	TRBJ1-5	.	CASSPRDGSNQPQHF	TGTGCCAGCTCACCGAGGGATGGGAGCAATCAGCCCCAGCATTTT
TRBV5-4	.	14	TRBJ2-3	TRBD1	CASSADRFTDTQYF	TGTGCCAGCAGCGCGGACAGGTTCACAGATACGCAGTATTTT
TRBV28	few	16	TRBJ1-5	TRBD1	CASTGQGARGNQPQHF	TGTGCCAGCACCGGACAGGGGGCAAGAGGCAATCAGCCCCAGCATTTT
TRBV20-1	few	12	TRBJ2-1	.	CSASAGKNEQFF	TGCAGTGCTAGTGCGGGGAAAAATGAGCAGTTCTTC
TRBV6-5	.	15	TRBJ2-2	TRBD2	CASSRSGGRTGELFF	TGTGCCAGCAGTCGGAGCGGGGGGAGGACCGGGGAGCTGTTTTTT
TRBV4-1	once	14	TRBJ1-2	TRBD1	CASSPNRGKRSYTF	TGCGCCAGCAGCCCGAACAGGGGTAAGAGGAGCTACACCTTC
TRBV5-1	.	13	TRBJ1-2	TRBD1	CASSLGDRDGYTF	TGCGCCAGCAGCTTGGGGGACAGGGATGGCTACACCTTC
TRBV24-1	.	15	TRBJ2-5	.	CATSVRGTTQETQYF	TGTGCCACCAGTGTAAGGGGGACAACTCAAGAGACCCAGTACTTC
TRBV6-6	.	16	TRBJ1-4	TRBD1	CASSSNGDRGSGKLFF	TGTGCCAGCAGTTCTAACGGGGACAGGGGGTCAGGAAAACTGTTTTTT
TRBV5-1	.	15	TRBJ2-3	TRBD2	CASSLLTSGTDTQYF	TGCGCCAGCAGCTTGTTAACTAGCGGCACAGATACGCAGTATTTT
TRBV9	.	15	TRBJ2-7	.	CASSPQTASSYEQYF	TGTGCCAGCAGCCCCCAGACTGCTAGCTCCTACGAGCAGTACTTC
TRBV5-8	.	13	TRBJ1-3	.	CASSRSSGNTIYF	TGTGCCAGCAGCAGGAGCTCTGGAAACACCATATATTTT